These 8 T cell receptor beta chains were all obtained from the same sample, sequenced in a study of blood T cells in healthy people across ages. A second PCR, run for roughly 7 to 11 cycles, used a sample-barcoded 5' primer plus a J-beta primer mix. MiXCR, applied by TCRdb to the 5' RACE reads, yields one record per CDR3 protein. Of about 770,000 distinct CDR3 sequences listed, about 42% are singletons. The sequenced sample consisted of blood. These receptors were collected from a man aged 55 to 70 in good health.

This chain uses TRBV20-1 with TRBJ2-5, with TRBD1 matching 11 bases. Trimming removed 2 bases from V and 5 bases from J; junction bases left unmatched: 7. The germline V gene encodes CDR1 DFQATT and CDR2 SNEGSKA (reference sequence). The CDR3 has 15 amino acids. The CDR3 spells CSARSDRGQAETQYF. CDR3 coding DNA: TGCAGTGCTAGATCGGACAGGGGGCAGGCGGAGACCCAGTACTTC.

CDR3 in amino acids: CASSEGGRATEAFF. DNA for the CDR3: TGTGCCAGCAGTGAGGGCGGTCGGGCCACTGAAGCTTTCTTT. The chain couples TRBV2 to TRBJ1-1; D gene ambiguous. CDR3 length equals 14 residues. Germline V lookup: CDR1 SNHLY, CDR2 FYNNEI. The germline V and J ends were trimmed by 3 bases and 4 bases, with 12 bases remaining between them.

This clonotype was recorded many times. The chain links TRBV13 to TRBJ2-5, with TRBD1 as a possible D gene (6 bases). The V and J ends lost 6 bases and 5 bases respectively, with 16 bases between them. The CDR3 totals 14 residues. Germline CDR1 is PRHDT and CDR2 is FYEKMQ (reference sequence). The chain's CDR3 is CASSYREREETQYF. The CDR3 DNA follows: TGTGCCAGCAGTTACAGGGAAAGGGAGGAGACCCAGTACTTC.

This clonotype was observed a handful of times. The V gene is TRBV6-4, the J gene TRBJ1-6, with TRBD1 identical over 7 bases. The CDR3 consists of 15 residues. Germline assignment: CDR1 MRHNA and CDR2 SNTAGT. Losses at the gene ends were 0 bases for V and 10 bases for J; bases not matched to a gene: 6. For the CDR3, the DNA is TGTGCCAGCAGTGACTCAGGGGGCAAACCCTCACCCCTCCACTTT. This encodes CASSDSGGKPSPLHF.

V and J are TRBV12-3 or TRBV12-4 and TRBJ2-1, with 7 positions matching TRBD2. Trimming took 5 bases from V and 3 from J; bases not matched to a gene: 7. There are 15 residues in the CDR3. The CDR3 nucleotides read TGTGCCAGCAGTCCGGGACTACTCTTCTACAATGAGCAGTTCTTC. Translation: CASSPGLLFYNEQFF.

As to this clonotype: A clone one base away is much larger, so this may be a read error. The chain links TRBV4-2 to TRBJ2-5; D is unresolved. V lost 1 base and J 11 bases, leaving 11 bases between the germline ends. This CDR3 has 12 amino acids. Germline V gene lookup returns CDR1 LGHNA and CDR2 YNFKEQ. CDR3 DNA sequence: TGTGCCAGCAGCCAAGCGGCTGGTGAGCAGTACTTC. Protein: CASSQAAGEQYF.

The CDR3 spells CASSQDAGLEETQFF. Here the CDR3 DNA reads TGCGCCAGCAGCCAAGATGCGGGACTAGAAGAGACCCAGTTCTTC. The J gene is TRBJ2-1, the V gene TRBV4-3, with 8 bases lining up with TRBD2. The trim removed 0 bases at V and 13 bases at J, leaving 11 bases unmatched. CDR1 and CDR2 (germline): LGHNA, YSLEER. The CDR3 totals 15 residues.

Only a few counts were recorded for this clonotype. The V call is TRBV5-1, the J call TRBJ2-3, with no clear D. CDR3 length equals 15 residues. Germline loops: CDR1 SGHRS, CDR2 YFSETQ. V dropped 0 bases and J dropped 0 bases, with 8 bases sitting between them. The CDR3: CASSLGSTSTDTQYF. The DNA of the CDR3 is TGCGCCAGCAGCTTGGGGTCTACTAGCACAGATACGCAGTATTTT.